These 25 T cell receptor beta chains share one sample of origin, sequenced in a study of T cell repertoires in cytomegalovirus infection. Via MiXCR, TCRdb re-called the reads, giving one row per CDR3 protein. The table shows 400,000 to 550,000 distinct CDR3 sequences, with about 11% occurring only once. Source material: PBMCs. These receptors all stem from a human donor in good health (CMV status not recorded). Some clones in this sample may be carry-over from other donors' samples.

This clonotype has a count of ten or more. V and J are TRBV19 and TRBJ1-1; D not certain. V shed 4 bases and J shed 8 bases, with 23 bases lying between them. From germline, CDR1 is LNHDA and CDR2 SQIVND (reference sequence). CDR3 length: 16 residues. The CDR3: CASSTYDKAETSEAFF. CDR3 nucleotide sequence: TGTGCCAGTAGTACCTACGACAAGGCCGAGACTTCGGAAGCTTTCTTT.

There are a few counts of this clonotype. In DNA form, the CDR3 reads TGTGCCAGCAGTCCTCGGGACAGGTTGTACAATGAGCAGTTCTTC. Its translation is CASSPRDRLYNEQFF. The chain carries TRBV27 and TRBJ2-1; 8 bases line up with TRBD1. CDR1 MNHEY and CDR2 SMNVEV come from the germline V gene (reference sequence). With V trimmed by 5 bases and J by 4 bases, 7 bases remained unmatched. There are 15 residues in the CDR3.

In its sample, this clonotype was seen many times. This chain uses TRBV10-3 with TRBJ2-3; weak D call: TRBD2 (6 bases). V gave up 0 bases and J gave up 6 bases, with 7 bases separating them. The CDR3 has 13 amino acids. Per the germline V gene, CDR1 is ENHRY and CDR2 is SYGVKD. The CDR3 DNA reads as TGTGCCATCAGTGAGTCCCGGGGGGATACGCAGTATTTT. Encoded protein: CAISESRGDTQYF.

This clonotype has just one count. This may arise from a read error, as a much more abundant clone is one base away. Since no conserved phenylalanine or tryptophan closes the CDR3, a read error is the likely cause. The chain carries TRBV9 and TRBJ2-5; D is undetermined. The germline CDR1 and CDR2 sequences are SGDLS and YYNGEE. The CDR3 totals 13 residues. V dropped 2 bases and J dropped 1 base, with 6 bases sitting between them. CDR3 sequence reads: CASSVRGQETQYL. For the CDR3, the DNA is TGTGCCAGCAGCGTGCGAGGCCAAGAGACCCAGTACCTC.

Only a few counts were recorded for this clonotype. The chain links TRBV7-8 to TRBJ1-2; the match to TRBD1 covers 7 bases. The CDR3 is 18 residues long. V trimming: 1 base; J trimming: 4 bases; junction bases outside the gene matches: 15. Germline lookup yields CDR1 SGHVS and CDR2 FQNEAQ. DNA of the CDR3: TGTGCCAGCAGCTTAGGGCCCGAATCAGCCGCAGGGGGCTATGGCTACACCTTC. It translates to CASSLGPESAAGGYGYTF.

This clonotype occurred many times. The J gene is TRBJ2-1, the V gene TRBV7-8; D call uncertain. This CDR3 has 15 amino acids. The V end lost 5 bases, the J end lost 5 bases, and 16 bases lay between the germline ends. Germline V gene sequence: CDR1 SGHVS, CDR2 FQNEAQ. DNA of the CDR3: TGTGCCAGCAGCCCCTTTCTGGGCCGGGACAATGAGCAGTTCTTC. Translation gives CASSPFLGRDNEQFF.

This clonotype was detected many times. The chain links TRBV11-2 to TRBJ1-4, with 9 bases identical to TRBD1. The germline gives CDR1 SGHAT, CDR2 FQNNGV. This CDR3 has 15 amino acids. Trimming at V came to 3 bases and at J to 4 bases, leaving 3 bases not matched to a gene. This chain's CDR3 is CASSFGTGINEKLFF. The CDR3 nucleotides are TGTGCCAGCAGCTTTGGGACAGGGATTAATGAAAAACTGTTTTTT.

This clonotype was recorded at least ten times. The chain carries TRBV2 and TRBJ2-4; tentatively, D is TRBD1 (5 bases). V was pared by 6 bases and J by 0 bases, with 15 bases between. Germline V CDR1 and CDR2: SNHLY, FYNNEI. The CDR3 consists of 16 residues. The CDR3 sequence is CASRKDIGVAKNIQYF. The CDR3 DNA reads TGTGCCAGCAGGAAGGACATTGGGGTAGCCAAAAACATTCAGTACTTC.

The sample holds many counts of this clonotype. This chain's CDR3 is CASSLATAANEKLFF. The CDR3 bases are TGTGCCAGCAGTTTGGCCACTGCGGCTAATGAAAAACTGTTTTTT. This chain joins TRBV12-3 or TRBV12-4 and TRBJ1-4, with D uncertain. CDR3 length: 15 residues. The V and J ends lost 3 bases and 3 bases respectively, with 11 bases between them.

The chain combines TRBV2 with TRBJ1-5; D is ambiguous. With 4 bases removed from V and 1 base from J, the gap between germline ends came to 8 bases. The CDR3 covers 14 residues. Germline loops: CDR1 SNHLY, CDR2 FYNNEI. CDR3 sequence (DNA): TGTGCCAGCAGTGTTTCTAGGAGCAATCAGCCCCAGCATTTT. It encodes CASSVSRSNQPQHF.

This clonotype was observed a handful of times. The chain couples TRBV5-6 to TRBJ1-1; D not resolved. This CDR3 contains 15 residues. V lost 0 bases and J 6 bases, leaving 15 bases between the germline ends. Germline V gene lookup returns CDR1 SGHDT and CDR2 YYEEEE. The CDR3 loop reads CASSLVGLGGSEAFF. DNA of the CDR3: TGTGCCAGCAGCTTGGTTGGTCTAGGAGGGTCTGAAGCTTTCTTT.

This clonotype occurred many times. The V and J genes are TRBV12-3 or TRBV12-4 and TRBJ2-1; TRBD2 aligns across 14 bases. The CDR3 is 18 amino acids. V trimming: 9 bases; J trimming: 7 bases; junction bases outside the gene matches: 17. The CDR3 DNA follows: TGTGCCAGTATGCCCGGGACTAGCGGGGGCGTAGGGAAAAATGAGCAGTTCTTC. It codes for CASMPGTSGGVGKNEQFF.

This clonotype came up many times. CDR3: CASSWTGRSGANVLTF. For the CDR3, the DNA is TGTGCCAGCAGCTGGACAGGTCGCTCTGGGGCCAACGTCCTGACTTTC. The V call is TRBV11-2, the J call TRBJ2-6; 7 bases match TRBD1. Germline V CDR1 and CDR2: SGHAT, FQNNGV. The CDR3 runs 16 residues. V lost 4 bases, J lost 0 bases, and 3 bases stayed unmatched.

The V gene is TRBV30, the J gene TRBJ1-5; the D is unclear. The CDR3 runs to 13 residues. V was pared by 2 bases and J by 10 bases, with 15 bases between. The germline V gene has CDR1 GTSNPN and CDR2 SVGIG (reference sequence). The CDR3 spells CAWSRRADRPQHF. The CDR3 region has the DNA TGTGCCTGGAGTCGGAGGGCGGATCGACCCCAGCATTTT.

Many counts were recorded for this clonotype. This chain connects TRBV27 to TRBJ1-2; unclear D gene. Germline lookup yields CDR1 MNHEY and CDR2 SMNVEV (reference sequence). The CDR3 consists of 13 residues. Trimming took off 6 bases at V and 2 bases at J, with 10 bases between the two ends. The CDR3 nucleotides are TGTGCCAGCAGCATAGACGGGAACTATGGCTACACCTTC. The encoded protein is CASSIDGNYGYTF.

The gene calls are TRBV6-5 and TRBJ2-1, with 11 bases matching TRBD2. CDR1 and CDR2 from the germline V gene are MNHEY and SVGAGI. V trimming: 5 bases; J trimming: 1 base; junction bases outside the gene matches: 10. This CDR3 contains 18 residues. The CDR3 region is CASSPLLAGAESYNEQFF. The CDR3 DNA follows: TGTGCCAGCAGTCCCCTACTAGCGGGAGCGGAGTCCTACAATGAGCAGTTCTTC.

This clonotype has ten or more counts. The chain's CDR3 is CASKGSYGYTF. CDR3 DNA sequence: TGTGCCAGCAAAGGAAGTTATGGCTACACCTTC. The V and J genes are TRBV27 and TRBJ1-2; D is uncertain. The CDR3 totals 11 residues. Germline-derived CDR1 and CDR2 are MNHEY and SMNVEV (reference sequence). The V end was cut by 7 bases, the J end by 5 bases, with 8 bases between.

The J gene is TRBJ2-3, the V gene TRBV13; 11 positions agree with TRBD1. This CDR3 is 18 amino acids long. V dropped 1 base and J dropped 0; count of bases not matched to a gene: 6. Germline assignment: CDR1 PRHDT and CDR2 FYEKMQ (reference sequence). CDR3 in amino acids: CASSLEGTGGTSTDTQYF. CDR3 nucleotides: TGTGCCAGCAGCTTAGAGGGGACAGGGGGAACTAGCACAGATACGCAGTATTTT.

This chain uses TRBV7-9 with TRBJ1-1, with a tentative D call TRBD1 (6 bases). V was shortened by 6 bases and J by 11 bases, with 16 bases between the two germline ends. The CDR3 loop spans 12 amino acids. Germline V CDR1 and CDR2: SEHNR, FQNEAQ (reference sequence). This chain's CDR3 is CASRTGVFQAFF. CDR3 in DNA: TGTGCCAGCAGGACAGGTGTCTTCCAGGCTTTCTTT.

The chain employs TRBV15 and TRBJ1-3; D is unclear. This CDR3 is 15 amino acids long. CDR1 is LNHNV and CDR2 is YYDKDF in the germline V gene (reference sequence). V was pared by 0 bases and J by 3 bases, with 9 bases between. The CDR3 here is CATSRDRPVGNTIYF. In DNA form, the CDR3 reads TGTGCCACCAGCAGAGACCGACCGGTTGGAAACACCATATATTTT.

The table lists this clonotype with many counts. The chain couples TRBV2 to TRBJ1-5; TRBD1 matches at 7 bases. V dropped 4 bases and J dropped 3; count of bases not matched to a gene: 6. This CDR3 is 15 amino acids long. CDR1 is SNHLY and CDR2 is FYNNEI in the germline V gene. As DNA, the CDR3 is TGTGCCAGCAGTGGGGAAGGGACAGTCAATCAGCCCCAGCATTTT. Translating it yields CASSGEGTVNQPQHF.

This clonotype has at least ten counts. This chain connects TRBV6-1 to TRBJ2-4; D is tentatively TRBD1 or TRBD2 (5 bases each). Germline loops: CDR1 MNHNS, CDR2 SASEGT. CDR3 size: 15 residues. V dropped 6 bases and J dropped 2 bases, with 14 bases sitting between them. CDR3 coding DNA: TGTGCCAGCAGCAACAGGACGGGGACCAAAAACATTCAGTACTTC. Its protein is CASSNRTGTKNIQYF.

This clonotype was seen many times. CDR3 loop: CASSLAGRDHGELFF. The CDR3 region has the DNA TGTGCCAGCAGCCTGGCGGGCAGGGACCACGGGGAGCTGTTTTTT. J is TRBJ2-2 and V is TRBV7-9, with D perhaps being TRBD1 or TRBD2 (5 bases each). The CDR3 length is 15 residues. The V gene lost 5 bases and the J gene lost 7 bases, with 17 bases spanning the gap. The germline V gene has CDR1 SEHNR and CDR2 FQNEAQ (reference sequence). Together with reference TRBV7-9 and TRBJ2-2, the CDR3 gives the full variable domain: DTGVSQNPRHKITKRGQNVTFRCDPISEHNRLYWYRQTLGQGPEFLTYFQNEAQLEKSRLLSDRFSAERPKGSFSTLEIQRTEQGDSAMYLCASSLAGRDHGELFFGEGSRLTVL.

This clonotype was recorded many times. The genes are TRBV28 and TRBJ1-2, with no clear D. Between the trimmed V and J ends, which lost 7 bases and 4 bases, there was a span of 16 bases. CDR1 is MDHEN and CDR2 is SYDVKM in the germline V gene. The CDR3 is made up of 14 amino acids. CDR3 in amino acids: CASTSSGRSYGYTF. The DNA for the CDR3 is TGTGCCAGCACCTCCTCCGGGCGTTCCTATGGCTACACCTTC.

The chain joins TRBV5-6 to TRBJ2-2, with 7 bases that match TRBD1. Trimming cost V 3 bases and J 5 bases; bases outside gene matches: 4. The CDR3 has 14 residues. The germline V gene has CDR1 SGHDT and CDR2 YYEEEE. CDR3 sequence (DNA): TGTGCCAGCAGCTCAGACAGGGAAACCGGGGAGCTGTTTTTT. It translates to CASSSDRETGELFF.